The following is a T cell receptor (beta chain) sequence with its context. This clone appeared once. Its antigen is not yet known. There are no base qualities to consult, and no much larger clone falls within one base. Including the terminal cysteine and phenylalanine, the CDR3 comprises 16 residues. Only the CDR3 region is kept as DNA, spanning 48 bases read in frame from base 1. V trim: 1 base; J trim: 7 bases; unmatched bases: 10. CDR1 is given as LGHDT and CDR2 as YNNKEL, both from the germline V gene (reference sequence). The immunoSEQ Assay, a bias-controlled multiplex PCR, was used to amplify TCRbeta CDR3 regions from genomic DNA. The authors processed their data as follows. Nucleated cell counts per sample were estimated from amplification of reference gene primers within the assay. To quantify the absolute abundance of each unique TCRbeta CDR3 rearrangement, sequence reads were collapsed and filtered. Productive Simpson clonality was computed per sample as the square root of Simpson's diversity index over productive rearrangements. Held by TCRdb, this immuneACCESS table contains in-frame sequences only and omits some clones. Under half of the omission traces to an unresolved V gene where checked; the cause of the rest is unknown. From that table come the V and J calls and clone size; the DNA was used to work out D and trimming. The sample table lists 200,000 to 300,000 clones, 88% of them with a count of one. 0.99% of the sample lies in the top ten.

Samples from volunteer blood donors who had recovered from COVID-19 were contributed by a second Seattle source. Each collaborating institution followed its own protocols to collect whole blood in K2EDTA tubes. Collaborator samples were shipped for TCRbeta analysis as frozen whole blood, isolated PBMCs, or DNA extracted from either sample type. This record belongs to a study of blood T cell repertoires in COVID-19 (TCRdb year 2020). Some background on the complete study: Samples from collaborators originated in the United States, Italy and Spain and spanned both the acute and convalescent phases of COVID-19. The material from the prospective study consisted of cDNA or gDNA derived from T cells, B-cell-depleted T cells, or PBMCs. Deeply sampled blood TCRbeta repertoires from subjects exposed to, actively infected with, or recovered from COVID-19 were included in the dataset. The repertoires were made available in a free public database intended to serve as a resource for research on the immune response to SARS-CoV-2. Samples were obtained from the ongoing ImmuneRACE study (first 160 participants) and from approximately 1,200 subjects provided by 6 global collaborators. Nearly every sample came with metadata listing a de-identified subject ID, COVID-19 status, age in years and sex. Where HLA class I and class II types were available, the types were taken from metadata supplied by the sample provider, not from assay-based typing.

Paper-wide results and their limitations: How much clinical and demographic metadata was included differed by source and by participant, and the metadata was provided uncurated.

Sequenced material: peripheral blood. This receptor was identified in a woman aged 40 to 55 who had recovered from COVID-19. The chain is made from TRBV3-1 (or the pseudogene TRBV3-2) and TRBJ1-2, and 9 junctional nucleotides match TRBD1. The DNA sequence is TGTGCCAGCAGCCAAGTCGTGGACAGGGGACCGGGTGGCTACACCTTC. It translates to CASSQVVDRGPGGYTF.